The 3 T cell receptor beta chains below all came from one sample that was sequenced in a study of T cell changes during pregnancy in multiple sclerosis (dated by TCRdb to about 2019). Libraries were made using the immunoSEQ multiplex PCR assay. Sourced from immuneACCESS, this table was stored by TCRdb with only in-frame sequences that have V and J called. A share of the clones is absent; for the studies checked, an unresolved V gene accounts for under half, and the remainder has no known explanation. The sample table records about 22,000 clones; more than 85% of these occur just once. Roughly 0.68% of the sample goes to the ten largest clones. Here the sequenced sample was CD4+ T cells from peripheral blood mononuclear cells, taken after pregnancy. The receptors derive from a female donor in good health, enrolled as a control in a pregnancy study.

The rearrangement joins TRBV5-6 to TRBJ2-5; TRBD2 aligns across 10 bases. Per the germline V gene, CDR1 is SGHDT and CDR2 is YYEEEE. The CDR3 sequence is 15 residues long. The junction had 4 bases not matched to a gene; V was cut back by 1 base and J by 4 bases. The CDR3 protein is CASSLSGRAVETQYF. The CDR3 DNA reads TGTGCCAGCAGCTTGAGCGGGAGGGCGGTAGAGACCCAGTACTTC.

The V call is TRBV9, the J call TRBJ1-2; D remains ambiguous. The CDR3 has 11 amino acids. Germline CDR1 is SGDLS and CDR2 is YYNGEE. Trimming left V 2 bases short and J 8 bases short, with 7 bases between. CDR3 loop: CASSVPGGYTF. The DNA of the CDR3 is TGTGCCAGCAGCGTCCCCGGGGGCTACACCTTC.

The chain recombines TRBV6-5 with TRBJ2-7, with a tentative D call TRBD2 (5 bases). Germline V gene sequence: CDR1 MNHEY, CDR2 SVGAGI. With 0 bases removed from V and 4 bases from J, the gap between germline ends came to 13 bases. This CDR3 region has 15 residues. As DNA, the CDR3 is TGTGCCAGCAGTTACTCGAGTCACGAGGGATACGAGCAGTACTTC. This translates into CASSYSSHEGYEQYF.